The following is a T cell receptor beta chain sequence with its context. The target antigen is unknown. The study sequenced cultured CD4+ T cell DNA using the Oncomine TCR Beta short-read assay. In TCRdb, the PCR reads were re-called with MiXCR into one record per CDR3 protein. The table includes approximately 9,300 distinct CDR3 sequences, roughly 60% detected once. This specimen comes from a study of vaccination and CD4 T cells after COVID-19. Treatment noted: roughly 11-day PBMC culture with coronavirus spike peptide pools or control peptides (ViraFEST assay). Trimming took 4 bases from V and 4 from J; bases not matched to a gene: 14. This CDR3 region has 18 residues. Germline V CDR1 and CDR2: LNHDA, SQIVND (reference sequence).

The genes are TRBV19 and TRBJ1-5; TRBD1 agrees at 9 bases. The clonotype comes from a human donor who had recovered from COVID-19. The sequencing sample was made of CD4+ T cells from blood, cultured in vitro. CDR3 coding DNA: TGTGCCAGTAGTAACTCATCCGGGACAGGGTCGGGAAATCAGCCCCAGCATTTT. Its translation: CASSNSSGTGSGNQPQHF. The complete variable domain, with remaining parts taken from reference TRBV19 and TRBJ1-5, reads DGGITQSPKYLFRKEGQNVTLSCEQNLNHDAMYWYRQDPGQGLRLIYYSQIVNDFQKGDIAEGYSVSREKKESFPLTVTSAQKNPTAFYLCASSNSSGTGSGNQPQHFGDGTRLSIL.